This TCR beta chain was identified in a study of T-cell memory formation after mild COVID-19. TCRdb fed the 5' RACE reads into MiXCR, producing one record per CDR3 protein. The sample has some 410,000 distinct CDR3 sequences, about 22% seen once. This clonotype occurred a few times. Sequences were obtained from PBMCs or a T cell subset sorted from them (not recorded which). The TCR sequence derives from an adult woman who had mild COVID-19 (a few samples of this study predate the infection). Cell type and time point are not known.

CDR3 DNA sequence: TGCAGTGCTAGAGATGGCCAGGCCGCCTACAATGAGCAGTTCTTC. Its protein product is CSARDGQAAYNEQFF. The V and J genes are TRBV20-1 and TRBJ2-1, with D uncertain. The CDR3 is made up of 15 amino acids. The V and J ends lost 0 bases and 2 bases respectively, with 11 bases between them. The V gene's germline CDR1 is DFQATT and CDR2 SNEGSKA (reference sequence).